This record concerns one TCR beta chain sequence. In the original analysis: Reference gene primer amplification in the assay estimated nucleated cell counts. Here immunoSEQ multiplex PCR was the method, and the copy in TCRdb shows in-frame clones only, minus some. Clone size and V and J calls were adopted from that table, with D and trimming inferred from the DNA. In the table there are around 250,000 clones, less than 90% of which are singletons. The data stem from a study of blood T cell repertoires in COVID-19. Per the germline V gene, CDR1 is LGHNA and CDR2 is YNFKEQ. This CDR3 is 14 amino acids long. With V trimmed by 0 bases and J by 13 bases, 2 bases remained unmatched.

The TCR was taken from a man aged 55 to 70 who had recovered from COVID-19. The chain links TRBV4-2 to TRBJ2-1, with TRBD2 identical over 14 bases. The specimen was peripheral blood. CDR3 in amino acids: CASSQETSGGVQFF. The CDR3, as DNA: TGTGCCAGCAGCCAAGAGACTAGCGGGGGGGTCCAGTTCTTC.